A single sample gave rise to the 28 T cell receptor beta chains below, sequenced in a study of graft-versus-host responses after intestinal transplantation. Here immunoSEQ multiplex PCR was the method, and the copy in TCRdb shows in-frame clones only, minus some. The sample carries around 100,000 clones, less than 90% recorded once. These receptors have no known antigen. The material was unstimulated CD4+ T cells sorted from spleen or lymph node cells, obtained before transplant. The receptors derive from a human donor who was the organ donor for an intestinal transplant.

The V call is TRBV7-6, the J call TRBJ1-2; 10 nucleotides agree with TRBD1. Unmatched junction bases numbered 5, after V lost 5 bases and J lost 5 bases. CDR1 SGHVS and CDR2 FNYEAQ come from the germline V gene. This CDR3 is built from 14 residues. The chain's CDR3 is CASSGLGQGYGYTF. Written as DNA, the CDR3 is TGTGCCAGCAGCGGCCTGGGACAGGGGTATGGCTACACCTTC. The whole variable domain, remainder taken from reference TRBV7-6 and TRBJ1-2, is GAGVSQSPRYKVTKRGQDVALRCDPISGHVSLYWYRQALGQGPEFLTYFNYEAQQDKSGLPNDRFSAERPEGSISTLTIQRTEQRDSAMYRCASSGLGQGYGYTFGSGTRLTVV.

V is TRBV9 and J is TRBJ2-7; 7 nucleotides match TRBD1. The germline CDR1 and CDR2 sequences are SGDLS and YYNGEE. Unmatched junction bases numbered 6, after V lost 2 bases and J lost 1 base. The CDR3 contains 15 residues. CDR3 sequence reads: CASSVHGDRSYEQYF. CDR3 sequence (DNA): TGTGCCAGCAGCGTCCACGGGGACAGATCCTACGAGCAGTACTTC.

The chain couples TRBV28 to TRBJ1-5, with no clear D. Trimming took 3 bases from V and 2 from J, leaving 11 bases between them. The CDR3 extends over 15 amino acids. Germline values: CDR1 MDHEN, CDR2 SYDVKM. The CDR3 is CASSFRGWGNQPQHF. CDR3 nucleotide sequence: TGTGCCAGCAGTTTTCGTGGATGGGGCAATCAGCCCCAGCATTTT.

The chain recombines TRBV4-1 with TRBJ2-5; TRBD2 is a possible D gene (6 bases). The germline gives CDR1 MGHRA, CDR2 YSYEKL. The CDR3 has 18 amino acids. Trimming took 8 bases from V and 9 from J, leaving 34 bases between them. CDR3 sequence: CASAARQDYRYFQEAQYF. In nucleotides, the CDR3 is TGCGCCAGCGCCGCCCGGCAGGACTACCGCTATTTCCAGGAGGCCCAGTACTTC.

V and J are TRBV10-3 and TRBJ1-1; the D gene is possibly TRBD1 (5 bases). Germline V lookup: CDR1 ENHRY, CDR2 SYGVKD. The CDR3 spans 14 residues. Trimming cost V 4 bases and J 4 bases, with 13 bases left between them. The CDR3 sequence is CAISGPSGPTEAFF. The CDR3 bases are TGTGCCATCAGTGGGCCCTCAGGGCCCACTGAAGCTTTCTTT.

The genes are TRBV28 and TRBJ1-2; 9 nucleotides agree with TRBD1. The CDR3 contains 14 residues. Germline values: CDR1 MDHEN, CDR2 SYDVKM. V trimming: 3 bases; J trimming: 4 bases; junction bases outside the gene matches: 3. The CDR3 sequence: CASSLGQGSYGYTF. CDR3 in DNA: TGTGCCAGCAGTTTGGGACAGGGCTCCTATGGCTACACCTTC.

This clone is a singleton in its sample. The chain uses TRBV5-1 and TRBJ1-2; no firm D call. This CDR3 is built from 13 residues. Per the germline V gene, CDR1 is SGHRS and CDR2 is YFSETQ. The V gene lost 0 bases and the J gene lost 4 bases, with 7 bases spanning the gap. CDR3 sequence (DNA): TGCGCCAGCAGCTTGGAAGTCAGCTATGGCTACACCTTC. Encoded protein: CASSLEVSYGYTF.

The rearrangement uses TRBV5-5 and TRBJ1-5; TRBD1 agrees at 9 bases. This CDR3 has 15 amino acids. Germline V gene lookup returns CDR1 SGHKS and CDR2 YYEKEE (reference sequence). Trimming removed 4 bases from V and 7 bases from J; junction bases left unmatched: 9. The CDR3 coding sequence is TGTGCCAGCAGCAAATCGGGACAGGGAGGACAGCCCCAGCATTTT. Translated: CASSKSGQGGQPQHF.

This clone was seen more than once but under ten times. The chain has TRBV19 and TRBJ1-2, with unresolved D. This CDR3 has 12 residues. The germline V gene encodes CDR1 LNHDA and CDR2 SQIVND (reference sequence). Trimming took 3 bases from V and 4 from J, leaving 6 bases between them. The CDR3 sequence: CASSMDIYGYTF. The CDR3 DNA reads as TGTGCCAGTAGTATGGATATCTATGGCTACACCTTC.

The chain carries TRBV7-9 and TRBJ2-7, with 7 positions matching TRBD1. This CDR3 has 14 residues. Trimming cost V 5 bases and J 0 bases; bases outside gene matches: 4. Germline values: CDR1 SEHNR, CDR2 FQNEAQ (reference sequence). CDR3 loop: CASSATGDSYEQYF. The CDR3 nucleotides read TGTGCCAGCAGCGCTACAGGGGACTCCTACGAGCAGTACTTC. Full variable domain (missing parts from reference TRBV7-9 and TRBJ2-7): DTGVSQNPRHKITKRGQNVTFRCDPISEHNRLYWYRQTLGQGPEFLTYFQNEAQLEKSRLLSDRFSAERPKGSFSTLEIQRTEQGDSAMYLCASSATGDSYEQYFGPGTRLTVT.

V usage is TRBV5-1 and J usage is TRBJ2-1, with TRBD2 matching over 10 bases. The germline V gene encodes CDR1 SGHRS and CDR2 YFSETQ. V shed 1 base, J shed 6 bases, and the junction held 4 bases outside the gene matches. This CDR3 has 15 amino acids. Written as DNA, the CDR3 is TGCGCCAGCAGCTTGAGCGGGGGGGCCTCCAATGAGCAGTTCTTC. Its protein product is CASSLSGGASNEQFF.

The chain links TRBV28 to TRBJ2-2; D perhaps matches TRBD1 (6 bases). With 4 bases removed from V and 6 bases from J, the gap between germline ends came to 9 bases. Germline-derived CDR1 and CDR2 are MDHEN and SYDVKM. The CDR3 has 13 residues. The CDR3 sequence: CASSSRTAGELFF. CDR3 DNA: TGTGCCAGCAGTTCAAGGACAGCCGGGGAGCTGTTTTTT.

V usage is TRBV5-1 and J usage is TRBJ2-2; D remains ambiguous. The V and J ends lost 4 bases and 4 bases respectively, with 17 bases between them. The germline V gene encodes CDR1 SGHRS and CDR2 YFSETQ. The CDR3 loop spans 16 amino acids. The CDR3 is CASSVNSVLLTGELFF. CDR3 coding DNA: TGCGCCAGCAGCGTGAACAGTGTACTCCTCACCGGGGAGCTGTTTTTT.

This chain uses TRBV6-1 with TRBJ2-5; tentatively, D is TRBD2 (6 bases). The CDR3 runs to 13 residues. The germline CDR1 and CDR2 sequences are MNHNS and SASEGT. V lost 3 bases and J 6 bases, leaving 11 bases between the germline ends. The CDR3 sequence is CASSEGGTKTQYF. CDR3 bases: TGTGCCAGCAGTGAGGGCGGGACGAAGACCCAGTACTTC.

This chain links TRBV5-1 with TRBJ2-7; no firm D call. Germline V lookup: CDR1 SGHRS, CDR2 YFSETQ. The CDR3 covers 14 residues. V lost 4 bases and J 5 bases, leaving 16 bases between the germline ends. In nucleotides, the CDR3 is TGCGCCAGCAGCCCTGGGGAAGGGATCCACGAGCAGTACTTC. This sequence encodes CASSPGEGIHEQYF.

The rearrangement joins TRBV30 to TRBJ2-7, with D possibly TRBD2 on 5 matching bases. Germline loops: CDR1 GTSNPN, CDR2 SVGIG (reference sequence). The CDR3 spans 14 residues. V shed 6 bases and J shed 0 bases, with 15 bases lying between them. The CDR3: CACHGVLSSYEQYF. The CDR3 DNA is TGTGCCTGTCACGGGGTTCTGAGCTCCTACGAGCAGTACTTC.

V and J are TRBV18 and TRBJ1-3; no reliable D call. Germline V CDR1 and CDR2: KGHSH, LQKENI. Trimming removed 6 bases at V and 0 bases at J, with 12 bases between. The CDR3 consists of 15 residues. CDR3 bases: TGTGCCAGCTCCCTTTCCCCCGTCTCTGGAAACACCATATATTTT. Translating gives CASSLSPVSGNTIYF.

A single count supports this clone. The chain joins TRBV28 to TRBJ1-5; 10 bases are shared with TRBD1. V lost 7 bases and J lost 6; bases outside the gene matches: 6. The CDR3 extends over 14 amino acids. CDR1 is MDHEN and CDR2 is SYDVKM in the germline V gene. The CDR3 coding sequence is TGTGCCAGCACTACCTGGACAGGGGGTCAGCCCCAGCATTTT. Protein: CASTTWTGGQPQHF.

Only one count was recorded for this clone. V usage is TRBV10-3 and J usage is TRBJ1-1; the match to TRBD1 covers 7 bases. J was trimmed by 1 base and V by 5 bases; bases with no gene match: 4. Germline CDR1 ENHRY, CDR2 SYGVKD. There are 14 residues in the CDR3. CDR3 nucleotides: TGTGCCATCAGTCCACAGGGGAGGAACACTGAAGCTTTCTTT. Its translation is CAISPQGRNTEAFF.

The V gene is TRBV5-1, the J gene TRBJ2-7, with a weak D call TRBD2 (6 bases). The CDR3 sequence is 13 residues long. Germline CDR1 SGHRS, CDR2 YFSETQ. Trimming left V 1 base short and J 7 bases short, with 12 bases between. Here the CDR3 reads CASSLLRGGEQYF. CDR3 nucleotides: TGCGCCAGCAGCTTGTTGCGGGGCGGGGAGCAGTACTTC.

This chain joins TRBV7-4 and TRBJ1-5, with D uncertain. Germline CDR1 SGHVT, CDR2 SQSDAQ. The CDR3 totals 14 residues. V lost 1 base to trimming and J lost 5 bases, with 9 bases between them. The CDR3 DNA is TGTGCCAGCAGCTTAGTAGTCGAGGATCAGCCCCAGCATTTT. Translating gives CASSLVVEDQPQHF.

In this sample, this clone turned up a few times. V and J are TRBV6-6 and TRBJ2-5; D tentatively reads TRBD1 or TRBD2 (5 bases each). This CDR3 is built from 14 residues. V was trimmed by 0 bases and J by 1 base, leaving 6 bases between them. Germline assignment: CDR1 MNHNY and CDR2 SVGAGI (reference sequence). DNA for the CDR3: TGTGCCAGCAGTTACTCTGGGGGCCAAGAGACCCAGTACTTC. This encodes CASSYSGGQETQYF.

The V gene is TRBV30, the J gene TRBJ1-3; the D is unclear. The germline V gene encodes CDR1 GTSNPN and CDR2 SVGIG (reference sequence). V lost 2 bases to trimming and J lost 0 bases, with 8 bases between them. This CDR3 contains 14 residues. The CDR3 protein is CAWSWSSSGNTIYF. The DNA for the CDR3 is TGTGCCTGGAGTTGGTCCTCCTCTGGAAACACCATATATTTT.

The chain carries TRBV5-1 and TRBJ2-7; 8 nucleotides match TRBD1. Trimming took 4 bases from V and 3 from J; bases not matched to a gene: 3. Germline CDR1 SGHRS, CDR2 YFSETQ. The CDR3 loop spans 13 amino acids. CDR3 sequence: CASSRTGIYEQYF. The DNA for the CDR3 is TGCGCCAGCAGCAGGACAGGGATCTACGAGCAGTACTTC. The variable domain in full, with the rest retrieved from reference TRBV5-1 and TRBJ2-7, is KAGVTQTPRYLIKTRGQQVTLSCSPISGHRSVSWYQQTPGQGLQFLFEYFSETQRNKGNFPGRFSGRQFSNSRSEMNVSTLELGDSALYLCASSRTGIYEQYFGPGTRLTVT.

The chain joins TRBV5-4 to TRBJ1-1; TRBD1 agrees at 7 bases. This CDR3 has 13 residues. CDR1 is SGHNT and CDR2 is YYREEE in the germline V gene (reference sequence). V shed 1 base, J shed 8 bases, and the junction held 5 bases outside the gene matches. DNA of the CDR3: TGTGCCAGCAGCTTGACCTCGACAGGGGAAGCTTTCTTT. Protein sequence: CASSLTSTGEAFF.

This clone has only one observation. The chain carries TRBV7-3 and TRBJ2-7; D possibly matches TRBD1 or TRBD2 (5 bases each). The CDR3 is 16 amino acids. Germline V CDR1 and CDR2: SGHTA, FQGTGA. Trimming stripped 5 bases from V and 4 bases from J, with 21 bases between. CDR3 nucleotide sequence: TGTGCCAGCAGCCCGCCGGGACGACAGCAACCGTACGAGCAGTACTTC. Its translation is CASSPPGRQQPYEQYF.

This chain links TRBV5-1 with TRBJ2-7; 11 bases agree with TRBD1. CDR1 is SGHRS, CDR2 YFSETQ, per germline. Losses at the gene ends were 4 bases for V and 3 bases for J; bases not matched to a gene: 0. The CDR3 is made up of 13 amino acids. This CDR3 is CASSGTGGYEQYF. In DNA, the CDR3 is TGCGCCAGCAGCGGGACAGGGGGCTACGAGCAGTACTTC. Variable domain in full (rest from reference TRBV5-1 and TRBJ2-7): KAGVTQTPRYLIKTRGQQVTLSCSPISGHRSVSWYQQTPGQGLQFLFEYFSETQRNKGNFPGRFSGRQFSNSRSEMNVSTLELGDSALYLCASSGTGGYEQYFGPGTRLTVT.

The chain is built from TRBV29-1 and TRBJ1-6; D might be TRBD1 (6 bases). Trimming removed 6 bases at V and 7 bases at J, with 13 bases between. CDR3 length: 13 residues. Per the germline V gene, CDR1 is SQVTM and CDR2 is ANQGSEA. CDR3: CSVGEGGNSPLHF. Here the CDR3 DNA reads TGCAGCGTCGGAGAGGGGGGCAATTCACCCCTCCACTTT.